What follows are 30 T cell receptor beta chains derived from one specimen sequenced in a study of shared clonotypes between healthy human individuals. Here immunoSEQ multiplex PCR was the method, and the copy in TCRdb shows in-frame clones only, minus some. The table shows 2 million to 2.5 million clones, with less than 95% occurring only once. The sequenced material came from naive CD4+ T cells from PBMCs. Subset in this sample: CD45RA+ positively selected. The receptors come from a man aged 18 to 30 in good health. Some clones in this sample may be carry-over from other donors' samples.

Of note for this clone: Within the sample, other DNA sequences also encode this same CDR3. The gene calls are TRBV5-1 and TRBJ2-7; weak D call: TRBD2 (5 bases). Trimming cost V 0 bases and J 7 bases, with 8 bases left between them. The CDR3 contains 12 residues. Germline CDR1 and CDR2: SGHRS and YFSETQ. The CDR3 region is CASSLVPGEQYF. The CDR3 region has the DNA TGCGCCAGCAGCTTGGTACCGGGGGAGCAGTACTTC.

V usage is TRBV18 and J usage is TRBJ1-1; D gene ambiguous. The CDR3 is made up of 15 amino acids. Trimming took 5 bases from V and 7 from J, leaving 20 bases between them. The V gene's germline CDR1 is KGHSH and CDR2 LQKENI. The CDR3 sequence: CASSSIPVGLLEAFF. In DNA, the CDR3 is TGTGCCAGCTCATCCATCCCGGTTGGCCTACTTGAAGCTTTCTTT.

The chain couples TRBV5-6 to TRBJ2-1; D gene unclear. The CDR3 sequence is 12 residues long. V lost 4 bases and J 9 bases, leaving 11 bases between the germline ends. CDR1 is SGHDT, CDR2 YYEEEE, per germline. The CDR3: CASSPNKGEQFF. The CDR3, as DNA: TGTGCCAGCAGCCCCAATAAGGGTGAGCAGTTCTTC.

The chain employs TRBV5-4 and TRBJ2-7; perhaps TRBD2 as D (6 bases). Germline V gene data show CDR1 as SGHNT and CDR2 as YYREEE (reference sequence). CDR3 size: 12 residues. Trimming removed 3 bases from V and 3 bases from J, with 7 bases in between. For the CDR3, the DNA is TGTGCCAGCAGCTACGGGAGCTACGAGCAGTACTTC. Translating it yields CASSYGSYEQYF.

The rearrangement uses TRBV30 and TRBJ1-6; 8 nucleotides agree with TRBD1. CDR3 length: 14 amino acids. Germline assignment: CDR1 GTSNPN and CDR2 SVGIG (reference sequence). The V segment lost 5 bases and the J segment 10 bases; nucleotides outside the gene matches: 10. DNA of the CDR3: TGTGCCTGGGTTTCCGGGACAGGCTTATCACCCCTCCACTTT. Translation: CAWVSGTGLSPLHF.

This clone was seen more than once but under ten times. The chain links TRBV7-3 to TRBJ2-7, with a possible D match to TRBD2 (6 bases). The germline V and J ends were trimmed by 0 bases and 5 bases, with 14 bases remaining between them. Germline CDR1 SGHTA, CDR2 FQGTGA. The CDR3 is made up of 15 amino acids. CDR3 DNA sequence: TGTGCCAGCAGCTTAACGCCGGACTATGCGGACGAGCAGTACTTC. It translates to CASSLTPDYADEQYF. The full variable domain, completed using reference TRBV7-3 and TRBJ2-7, is GAGVSQTPSNKVTEKGKYVELRCDPISGHTALYWYRQSLGQGPEFLIYFQGTGAADDSGLPNDRFFAVRPEGSVSTLKIQRTERGDSAVYLCASSLTPDYADEQYFGPGTRLTVT.

This chain connects TRBV5-6 to TRBJ2-2; unclear D gene. The CDR3 runs 14 residues. In germline, CDR1 is SGHDT, CDR2 YYEEEE. V lost 0 bases to trimming and J lost 6 bases, with 9 bases between them. In nucleotides, the CDR3 is TGTGCCAGCAGCTTGGTAGGGTTGGCCGGGGAGCTGTTTTTT. Translation gives CASSLVGLAGELFF.

This sequence joins TRBV9 and TRBJ2-3, with D tentatively TRBD2 (7 bases). The CDR3 is 14 residues long. The V end was cut by 7 bases, the J end by 1 base, with 13 bases between. Per germline, CDR1 SGDLS and CDR2 YYNGEE. The CDR3: CASGGARRTDTQYF. CDR3 sequence (DNA): TGTGCCAGCGGGGGGGCGCGACGCACAGATACGCAGTATTTT.

This chain connects TRBV4-2 to TRBJ2-7; the match to TRBD2 covers 11 bases. Germline CDR1 is LGHNA and CDR2 is YNFKEQ. The CDR3 spans 16 residues. The trim removed 3 bases at V and 1 base at J, leaving 5 bases unmatched. CDR3 protein: CASSHASGRSSYEQYF. The DNA for the CDR3 is TGTGCCAGCAGCCACGCTAGCGGGAGGAGTTCCTACGAGCAGTACTTC.

The chain uses TRBV2 and TRBJ2-6; the D is unclear. CDR3 length equals 17 residues. CDR1 and CDR2 (germline): SNHLY, FYNNEI. V was clipped by 5 bases and J by 0 bases, with 14 bases between them. The DNA of the CDR3 is TGTGCCAGCAGTATCCTAGGCACCTACTCTGGGGCCAACGTCCTGACTTTC. Translating gives CASSILGTYSGANVLTF.

This clone appeared once. CDR3 DNA: TGTGCCAGCAGCTCGTCCTGGCGGACGGGGAATGAGCAGTTCTTC. It codes for CASSSSWRTGNEQFF. V and J are TRBV7-3 and TRBJ2-1, with TRBD2 as a possible D gene (5 bases). The V end lost 4 bases, the J end lost 7 bases, and 17 bases lay between the germline ends. This CDR3 is built from 15 residues. Per the germline V gene, CDR1 is SGHTA and CDR2 is FQGTGA. Variable domain in full (rest from reference TRBV7-3 and TRBJ2-1): GAGVSQTPSNKVTEKGKYVELRCDPISGHTALYWYRQSLGQGPEFLIYFQGTGAADDSGLPNDRFFAVRPEGSVSTLKIQRTERGDSAVYLCASSSSWRTGNEQFFGPGTRLTVL.

The CDR3 protein is CSGGTSVMNEQFF. In DNA form, the CDR3 reads TGCAGCGGAGGGACTAGCGTGATGAATGAGCAGTTCTTC. The chain joins TRBV29-1 to TRBJ2-1, with TRBD2 identical over 10 bases. This CDR3 contains 13 residues. V was pared by 7 bases and J by 7 bases, with 7 bases of the junction left unmatched. The germline CDR1 and CDR2 sequences are SQVTM and ANQGSEA.

This clone has just one count. The V gene is TRBV28, the J gene TRBJ1-2; a weak D match, TRBD1 (5 bases). Germline V lookup: CDR1 MDHEN, CDR2 SYDVKM. The CDR3 is 16 residues long. Deletions cut 5 bases from V and 1 base from J, with 17 bases between. The CDR3: CASSPRGMAYNYGYTF. The CDR3 bases are TGTGCCAGCAGTCCTAGGGGTATGGCCTATAACTATGGCTACACCTTC.

This chain links TRBV5-1 with TRBJ2-3; D may correspond to TRBD1 or TRBD2 (5 bases each). Germline-derived CDR1 and CDR2 are SGHRS and YFSETQ. The CDR3 totals 17 residues. Trimming shortened V by 0 bases and J by 4 bases, and 18 bases separated the two germline ends. The CDR3 spells CASSLAGAGSVADTQYF. CDR3 coding DNA: TGCGCCAGCAGCTTGGCCGGGGCGGGCTCAGTGGCAGATACGCAGTATTTT.

A single count supports this clone. CDR3 in DNA: TGTGCCAGCAGCTTAGTGGCTAGCGGGACTTCAGATACGCAGTATTTT. This translates into CASSLVASGTSDTQYF. V is TRBV7-8 and J is TRBJ2-3, with 9 bases identical to TRBD2. After removal of 1 base from V and 4 bases from J, the junction contained 6 bases not matched to a gene. CDR1 SGHVS and CDR2 FQNEAQ come from the germline V gene. The CDR3 spans 16 residues.

The chain uses TRBV5-4 and TRBJ2-2; D is possibly TRBD1 or TRBD2 (5 bases each). Trimming removed 5 bases at V and 3 bases at J, with 14 bases between. The CDR3 runs 15 residues. Per germline, CDR1 SGHNT and CDR2 YYREEE (reference sequence). The DNA for the CDR3 is TGTGCCAGCAGTGAGGGGACCGGTTACACCGGGGAGCTGTTTTTT. It is translated as CASSEGTGYTGELFF.

Comment on this clone: The DNA is left out, because the CDR3 cannot be placed on it with certainty; the CDR3 is given as TCRdb lists it. This chain connects TRBV28 to TRBJ1-5. Germline V gene data show CDR1 as MDHEN and CDR2 as SYDVKM. The length of the CDR3 is 18 amino acids, counting both ends. The chain's CDR3 is CASSFGPGRGGSNQPQHF.

The CDR3 nucleotides are TGTGCCAGCAGTTACACCGACAGACACACTGAAGCTTTCTTT. This gives the protein CASSYTDRHTEAFF. This rearrangement joins TRBV6-5 to TRBJ1-1, with D maybe TRBD1 (5 bases). There are 14 residues in the CDR3. V gave up 2 bases and J gave up 3 bases, with 10 bases separating them. Germline V CDR1 and CDR2: MNHEY, SVGAGI.

The chain joins TRBV19 to TRBJ2-1; 8 bases match TRBD1. With V trimmed by 5 bases and J by 3 bases, 12 bases remained unmatched. The CDR3 is made up of 17 amino acids. Germline V lookup: CDR1 LNHDA, CDR2 SQIVND (reference sequence). The CDR3 sequence: CASSASLQGAFYNEQFF. The CDR3 nucleotides read TGTGCCAGTAGTGCTAGCCTCCAGGGGGCGTTCTACAATGAGCAGTTCTTC.

This clone came up a few times. The V and J genes are TRBV10-3 and TRBJ1-1; a weak D match, TRBD1 (5 bases). Germline V gene sequence: CDR1 ENHRY, CDR2 SYGVKD. This CDR3 is 12 amino acids long. V lost 10 bases to trimming and J lost 2 bases, with 11 bases between them. CDR3 protein: CASRGANTEAFF. Here the CDR3 DNA reads TGTGCCAGCCGTGGGGCCAACACTGAAGCTTTCTTT.

This CDR3 is CASSLFPGNYGYTF. The CDR3 DNA reads as TGTGCCAGCAGCTTATTCCCAGGGAACTATGGCTACACCTTC. The rearrangement joins TRBV7-2 to TRBJ1-2, with a possible D match to TRBD1 (5 bases). This CDR3 spans 14 amino acids. Germline lookup yields CDR1 SGHTA and CDR2 FQGNSA. Trimming pared 2 bases from V and 2 bases from J, leaving 9 bases between.

This chain connects TRBV27 to TRBJ1-5; D perhaps matches TRBD1 (6 bases). Trimming shortened V by 2 bases and J by 6 bases, and 11 bases separated the two germline ends. This CDR3 is built from 14 residues. Germline V CDR1 and CDR2: MNHEY, SMNVEV (reference sequence). Here the CDR3 reads CASSLDRSGQPQHF. The CDR3 DNA reads TGTGCCAGCAGTTTAGACAGGTCGGGTCAGCCCCAGCATTTT.

The gene calls are TRBV9 and TRBJ2-2, with D maybe TRBD2 (6 bases). From germline, CDR1 is SGDLS and CDR2 YYNGEE. The CDR3 is 16 amino acids. The V end was cut by 4 bases, the J end by 0 bases, with 13 bases between. The CDR3 DNA reads TGTGCCAGCAGCCCAACGGGACTCCCGAACACCGGGGAGCTGTTTTTT. Translated, it gives CASSPTGLPNTGELFF.

V is TRBV2 and J is TRBJ2-1; TRBD2 matches 9 bases. The junction had 9 bases not matched to a gene; V was cut back by 5 bases and J by 4 bases. Germline V CDR1 and CDR2: SNHLY, FYNNEI. The CDR3 runs 16 residues. The chain's CDR3 is CASSRPGLAQYNEQFF. As DNA, the CDR3 is TGTGCCAGCAGTAGGCCGGGACTAGCCCAATACAATGAGCAGTTCTTC.

V is TRBV10-3 and J is TRBJ2-7; TRBD2 matches at 11 bases. V lost 2 bases and J lost 4; bases outside the gene matches: 4. CDR1 is ENHRY and CDR2 is SYGVKD in the germline V gene. The CDR3 loop spans 15 amino acids. For the CDR3, the DNA is TGTGCCATCAGTGAGAGACTAGCGGGGTCATACGAGCAGTACTTC. This encodes CAISERLAGSYEQYF.

This rearrangement joins TRBV5-1 to TRBJ2-7, with 8 bases aligning to TRBD2. The germline V gene has CDR1 SGHRS and CDR2 YFSETQ. V was pared by 0 bases and J by 6 bases, with 5 bases of the junction left unmatched. There are 14 residues in the CDR3. The CDR3 DNA sequence: TGCGCCAGCAGCTTGGTAGCGGGAAATCGCGAGCAGTACTTC. Encoded protein: CASSLVAGNREQYF.

The count of this clone is one. The genes are TRBV5-1 and TRBJ2-7, with D unclear. Trimming removed 0 bases from V and 4 bases from J, with 26 bases in between. This CDR3 contains 19 residues. In germline, CDR1 is SGHRS, CDR2 YFSETQ. In DNA, the CDR3 is TGCGCCAGCAGCTTGGTAGGCAGCCTCCCTTCCTCATTTTTATACGAGCAGTACTTC. Translating gives CASSLVGSLPSSFLYEQYF.

This clone was seen only once. The CDR3 reads CASSLGAQVVATQYF. The CDR3 DNA reads TGTGCCAGCAGCTTAGGTGCGCAGGTGGTTGCTACGCAGTATTTT. This chain joins TRBV7-6 and TRBJ2-3; no firm D call. CDR1 and CDR2 from the germline V gene are SGHVS and FNYEAQ. The CDR3 extends over 15 amino acids. V lost 1 base, J lost 8 bases, and 16 bases lay in between.

This chain uses TRBV5-1 with TRBJ2-5; D possibly matches TRBD1 or TRBD2 (5 bases each). The CDR3 is made up of 17 amino acids. V dropped 3 bases and J dropped 3 bases, with 21 bases sitting between them. Germline-derived CDR1 and CDR2 are SGHRS and YFSETQ. CDR3 amino acids: CASSSTPSGTAKETQYF. DNA of the CDR3: TGCGCCAGCAGCTCCACCCCCTCCGGGACGGCGAAAGAGACCCAGTACTTC.

Comment on this clone: Other DNA sequences in the same sample also yield this CDR3. The chain is built from TRBV5-4 and TRBJ1-3; perhaps TRBD1 as D (6 bases). The V gene lost 4 bases and the J gene lost 4 bases, with 18 bases spanning the gap. CDR1 and CDR2 from the germline V gene are SGHNT and YYREEE (reference sequence). The CDR3 has 16 residues. The CDR3 sequence: CASSPMGGLSGNTIYF. The CDR3 bases are TGTGCCAGCAGCCCCATGGGGGGGCTCTCGGGAAACACCATATATTTT.